These T cell receptor beta chains were read from a single sample in a study of T-cell reconstitution after alpha-beta-depleted transplantation in children. TCRdb reprocessed the PCR reads via MiXCR and lists one record per CDR3 protein. The table has about 980,000 distinct CDR3 sequences, less than 30% seen once. The specimen was PBMCs, mostly from graft donor cells, collected 360 days after TCRalphabeta/CD19-depleted stem cell transplant. The receptors come from a boy younger than two who had a stem cell transplant for SCID, so the T cells may come from the graft donor. Both conserved end residues are part of each CDR3. The order of the fields is J gene, clone size, D gene, V gene, CDR3 DNA, CDR3 protein. D genes are given only for firm matches. Not all rows give a size; the values are once, few, many and, for expanded clones, a class.

TRBJ1-1,few,.,TRBV12-3/TRBV12-4,TGTGCCAGCAGTTTAATTGGGGGCCGGGCTTTCTTT,CASSLIGGRAFF
TRBJ2-7,.,.,TRBV2,TGTGCCAGCAGTGTGGGGGCTCGGGATTACGAGCAGTACTTC,CASSVGARDYEQYF
TRBJ2-7,.,TRBD2,TRBV9,TGTGCCAGCAGCGTTCTCGGTAGCGGGGGGGTACACGAGCAGTACTTC,CASSVLGSGGVHEQYF
TRBJ1-3,.,.,TRBV5-1,TGCGCCAGCAGCGGAACAGGGAGGGGACCTGGAAACACCATATATTTT,CASSGTGRGPGNTIYF
TRBJ2-7,many,TRBD1,TRBV10-3,TGTGCCATCAGTGATGGTAGACAGGGTAAACGGTACGAGCAGTACTTC,CAISDGRQGKRYEQYF
TRBJ1-2,.,.,TRBV20-1,TGCAGTGCTCGGAAGGGCTACACCTTC,CSARKGYTF
TRBJ2-3,few,TRBD1,TRBV10-1,TGCGCCAGCAGTGAGTCGAACAGGGGTCCAGATACGCAGTATTTT,CASSESNRGPDTQYF
TRBJ1-3,few,.,TRBV28,TGTGCCAGCACTTCAGGGTCTATTTCAGGAAACACCATATATTTT,CASTSGSISGNTIYF
TRBJ2-1,.,.,TRBV5-4,TGTGCCAGCAGCCAGCTCCGACTAGGCTCGTGGAATGAGCAGTTCTTC,CASSQLRLGSWNEQFF
TRBJ2-1,.,.,TRBV15,TGTGCCACCAGCATCACCCGCCTGGGGGGCCGCAATGAGCAGTTCTTC,CATSITRLGGRNEQFF
TRBJ2-1,few,.,TRBV7-8,TGTGCCAGCAGCTTACGGATAGGGGTAGGGCAGTTCTTC,CASSLRIGVGQFF
TRBJ2-1,few,.,TRBV12-3/TRBV12-4,TGTGCCAGCAGCGGACATCAGCGGACATACAATGAGCAGTTCTTC,CASSGHQRTYNEQFF
TRBJ2-5,.,TRBD2,TRBV20-1,TGCAGTGCTGGGACTAGCGGGGGAGAGACCCAGTACTTC,CSAGTSGGETQYF
TRBJ2-1,.,.,TRBV24-1,TGTGCCACCAGTGATTCCTCAGGGGTGGGGTCCTACAATGAGCAGTTCTTC,CATSDSSGVGSYNEQFF
TRBJ1-1,few,TRBD1,TRBV5-1,TGCGCCAGCCAAGACGGGCTCAGGGGGCGAACTTATGAAGCTTTCTTT,CASQDGLRGRTYEAFF
TRBJ2-7,.,.,TRBV12-3/TRBV12-4,TGTGCCAGCAGTTTAGAGAAAAGGTCCCTCCTCTCCTACGAGCAGTACTTC,CASSLEKRSLLSYEQYF
TRBJ1-5,few,.,TRBV18,TGTGCCAGCTCACCACCTGGTTCGAAGAATCAGCCCCAGCATTTT,CASSPPGSKNQPQHF
TRBJ2-7,.,TRBD1,TRBV29-1,TGCAGCGTTGAAGATAGGACAGGCCCCTACGAGCAGTACTTC,CSVEDRTGPYEQYF
TRBJ2-5,.,.,TRBV10-3,TGTGCCATCAGTGAGCACCTAAACCAAGAGACCCAGTACTTC,CAISEHLNQETQYF
TRBJ2-3,few,TRBD2,TRBV12-3/TRBV12-4,TGTGCCAGCAGGCCGGGCGGGGGGGCCTCCGATACGCAGTATTTT,CASRPGGGASDTQYF
TRBJ2-1,few,TRBD1,TRBV5-1,TGCGCCAGCAGCTTAGGACAGCTCTCAGGGGGACAAGAGCAGTTCTTC,CASSLGQLSGGQEQFF
TRBJ2-7,few,.,TRBV6-5,TGTGCCAGCAGTTACTCTTGGACAGCCTACGAGCAGTACTTC,CASSYSWTAYEQYF
TRBJ2-1,.,TRBD2,TRBV12-3/TRBV12-4,TGTGCCAGCAGTCCGACTAGCGGGGGGCATACGCAGTTCTTC,CASSPTSGGHTQFF
TRBJ2-7,.,.,TRBV4-3,TGCGCCAGCAGCCCCAACAGAGATTACGAGCAGTACTTC,CASSPNRDYEQYF
TRBJ2-7,.,TRBD2,TRBV5-1,TGCGCCAGCAGGTTCGACCCGGGACTAGCGGGGGGGGCGTCGGTCAACGAGCAGTACTTC,CASRFDPGLAGGASVNEQYF
TRBJ2-1,few,.,TRBV12-3/TRBV12-4,TGTGCCAGCAGTCACCCAGGAATACAGTCCTATGAGCAGTTCTTC,CASSHPGIQSYEQFF
TRBJ2-3,many,.,TRBV10-2,TGCGCCAGCAGTGGGCCAGGGGAAACAGATACGCAGTATTTT,CASSGPGETDTQYF
TRBJ2-5,.,TRBD2,TRBV10-3,TGTGCCATCAGCAAGAGCGGGGGGCGAGAGACCCAGTACTTC,CAISKSGGRETQYF
TRBJ2-7,few,TRBD1,TRBV20-1,TGCAGTGCTAGTGTGGACCGGGACAGAGGTTACGAGCAGTACTTC,CSASVDRDRGYEQYF
TRBJ2-1,few,.,TRBV15,TGTGCCACCAGCAGATTACAGGGTTATGAGCAGTTCTTC,CATSRLQGYEQFF
TRBJ2-3,few,TRBD2,TRBV7-8,TGTGCCAGCAGCTTTGTCTCGGGACTAGCGGGGTCCGATACGCAGTATTTT,CASSFVSGLAGSDTQYF
TRBJ2-7,.,.,TRBV6-2/TRBV6-3,TGTGCCAGCAGTTGGGGGACACCATCCTACGAGCAGTACTTC,CASSWGTPSYEQYF
TRBJ2-1,.,TRBD2,TRBV27,TGTGCCAGCAGTTTCCTAGCGGGGGGCCGCTCCTACAATGAGCAGTTCTTC,CASSFLAGGRSYNEQFF
TRBJ1-1,.,.,TRBV5-5,TGTGCCAGCACTTTAGGGGGACGGAGCACTGAAGCTTTCTTT,CASTLGGRSTEAFF
TRBJ1-2,few,.,TRBV28,TGTGCCAGCAGTTTCGGGGGCCCAATTCGTGCCTTC,CASSFGGPIRAF
TRBJ1-1,.,TRBD1,TRBV5-5,TGTGCCAGCAGACGACAGGGGGCAAGCACTGAAGCTTTCTTT,CASRRQGASTEAFF
TRBJ1-4,.,.,TRBV5-1,TGCGCCAGCAGCTTGGGAGGGGTAGACTATGAAAAACTGTTTTTT,CASSLGGVDYEKLFF
TRBJ1-5,few,.,TRBV27,TGTGCCAGCAGCCGGGACCGAGGGTTAGTTCAGCCCCAGCATTTT,CASSRDRGLVQPQHF
TRBJ2-3,.,.,TRBV12-3/TRBV12-4,TGTGGCAGCAGTCCAAGCCGGGACAAGCGCACAGATACGCAGTATTTT,CGSSPSRDKRTDTQYF
TRBJ2-7,.,.,TRBV12-3/TRBV12-4,TGTGCCAGCAGCGGCCTTCGGGGATACGAGCAGTACTTC,CASSGLRGYEQYF
TRBJ2-3,.,.,TRBV5-4,TGTGCCAGCAGCCTGGACATTCACACAGATACGCAGTATTTT,CASSLDIHTDTQYF
TRBJ1-5,.,.,TRBV12-3/TRBV12-4,TGTGCCAGCAGGACTAGCTTACGCCGCCAGCCCCAGCATTTT,CASRTSLRRQPQHF
TRBJ2-2,few,TRBD2,TRBV10-2,TGCGCCAGCAAGCGGGGGGCCCCCAACACCGGGGAGCTGTTTTTT,CASKRGAPNTGELFF
TRBJ1-5,.,.,TRBV10-3,TGTGCCACCTGTGATCAGGGCGGCAATCAGCCCCAGCATTTT,CATCDQGGNQPQHF
TRBJ2-2,.,.,TRBV3-1,TGTGCCAGCAGCCAAGATCCAAGACAGAAGGGGAACACCGGGGAGCTGTTTTTT,CASSQDPRQKGNTGELFF
TRBJ2-2,.,.,TRBV7-7,TGTGCCAGCAGCCCAAACAGGGTGGCCACCGGGGAGCTGTTTTTT,CASSPNRVATGELFF
TRBJ1-1,many,.,TRBV12-3/TRBV12-4,TGTGCCAGCCGAGACCGGGGCCGCACTGAAGCTTTCTTT,CASRDRGRTEAFF
TRBJ2-7,few,TRBD2,TRBV20-1,TGCAGTGCTAGACGTAGCGGGGTCGTCTCCTACGAGCAGTACTTC,CSARRSGVVSYEQYF